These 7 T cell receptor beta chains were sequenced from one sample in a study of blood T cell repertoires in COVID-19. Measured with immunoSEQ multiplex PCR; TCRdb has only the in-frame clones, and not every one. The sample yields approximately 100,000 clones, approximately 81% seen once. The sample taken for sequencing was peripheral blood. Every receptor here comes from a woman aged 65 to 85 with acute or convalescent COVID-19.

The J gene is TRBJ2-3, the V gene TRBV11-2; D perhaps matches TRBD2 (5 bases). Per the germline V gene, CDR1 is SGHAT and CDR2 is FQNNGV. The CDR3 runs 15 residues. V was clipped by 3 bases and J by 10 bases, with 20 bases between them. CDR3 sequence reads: CASSFLTPTGYAQYF. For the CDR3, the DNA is TGTGCCAGCAGCTTTTTGACCCCCACGGGGTATGCGCAGTATTTT.

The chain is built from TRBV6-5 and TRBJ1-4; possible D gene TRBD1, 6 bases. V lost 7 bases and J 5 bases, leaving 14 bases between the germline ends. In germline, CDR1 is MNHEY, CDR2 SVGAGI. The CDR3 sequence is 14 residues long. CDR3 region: CASIPDSLNEKLFF. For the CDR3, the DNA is TGTGCCAGCATTCCGGACAGCCTAAATGAAAAACTGTTTTTT.

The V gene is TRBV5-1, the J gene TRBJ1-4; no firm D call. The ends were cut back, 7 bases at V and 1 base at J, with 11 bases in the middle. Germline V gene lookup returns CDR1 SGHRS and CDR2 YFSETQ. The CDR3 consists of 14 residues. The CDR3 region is CASGPTGTNEKLFF. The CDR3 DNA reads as TGCGCCAGCGGTCCGACGGGAACTAATGAAAAACTGTTTTTT.

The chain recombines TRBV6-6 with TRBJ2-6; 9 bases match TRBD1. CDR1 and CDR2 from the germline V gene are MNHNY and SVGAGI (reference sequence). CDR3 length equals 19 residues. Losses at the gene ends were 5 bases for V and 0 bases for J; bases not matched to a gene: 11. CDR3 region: CASSLRGTGSNSGANVLTF. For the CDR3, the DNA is TGTGCCAGCAGTCTACGGGGGACAGGGTCAAACTCTGGGGCCAACGTCCTGACTTTC.

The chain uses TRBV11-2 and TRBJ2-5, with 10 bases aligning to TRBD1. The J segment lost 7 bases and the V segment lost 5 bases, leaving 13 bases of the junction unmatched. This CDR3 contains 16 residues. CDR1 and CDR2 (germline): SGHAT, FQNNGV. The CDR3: CASSPNPGTGASTQYF. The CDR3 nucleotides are TGTGCCAGCAGCCCCAACCCCGGGACAGGGGCCTCGACCCAGTACTTC.

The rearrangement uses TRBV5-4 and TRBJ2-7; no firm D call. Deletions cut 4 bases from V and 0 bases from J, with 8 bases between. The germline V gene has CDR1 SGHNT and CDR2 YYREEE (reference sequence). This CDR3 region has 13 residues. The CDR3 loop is CASSLDGSYEQYV. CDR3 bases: TGTGCCAGCAGCCTGGACGGCTCCTACGAGCAGTACGTC.

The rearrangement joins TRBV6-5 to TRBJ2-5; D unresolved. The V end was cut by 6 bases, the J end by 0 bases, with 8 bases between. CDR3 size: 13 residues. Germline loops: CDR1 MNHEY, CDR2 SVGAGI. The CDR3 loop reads CASSRDNQETQYF. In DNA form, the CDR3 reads TGTGCCAGCAGCCGAGACAACCAAGAGACCCAGTACTTC.